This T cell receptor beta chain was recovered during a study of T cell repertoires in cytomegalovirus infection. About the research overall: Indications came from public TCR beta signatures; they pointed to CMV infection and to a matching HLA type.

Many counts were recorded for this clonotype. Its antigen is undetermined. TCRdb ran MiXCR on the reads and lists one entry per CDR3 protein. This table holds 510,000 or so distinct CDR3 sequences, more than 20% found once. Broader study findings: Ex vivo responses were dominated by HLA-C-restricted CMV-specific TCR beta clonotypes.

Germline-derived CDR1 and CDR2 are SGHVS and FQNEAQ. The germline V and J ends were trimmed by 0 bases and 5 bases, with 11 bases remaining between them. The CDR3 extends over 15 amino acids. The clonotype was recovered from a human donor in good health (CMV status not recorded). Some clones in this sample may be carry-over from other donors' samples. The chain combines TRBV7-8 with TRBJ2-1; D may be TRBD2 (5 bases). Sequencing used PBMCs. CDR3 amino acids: CASSLAPSTHNEQFF. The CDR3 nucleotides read TGTGCCAGCAGCTTAGCTCCTAGCACCCACAATGAGCAGTTCTTC.